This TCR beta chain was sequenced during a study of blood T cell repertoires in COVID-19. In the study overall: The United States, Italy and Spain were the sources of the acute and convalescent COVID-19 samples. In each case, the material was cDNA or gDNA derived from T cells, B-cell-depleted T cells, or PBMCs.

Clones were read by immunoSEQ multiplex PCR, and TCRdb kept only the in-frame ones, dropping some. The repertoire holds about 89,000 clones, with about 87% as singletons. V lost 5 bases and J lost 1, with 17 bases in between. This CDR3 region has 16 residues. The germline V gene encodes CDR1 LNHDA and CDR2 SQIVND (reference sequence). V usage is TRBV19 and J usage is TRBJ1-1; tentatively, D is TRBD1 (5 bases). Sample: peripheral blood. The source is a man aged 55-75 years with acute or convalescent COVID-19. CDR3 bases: TGTGCCAGTAGTCGGCTCCTACAGGCGACGAACACTGAAGCTTTCTTT. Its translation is CASSRLLQATNTEAFF.